This TCR beta chain was obtained from a study of T cell clonotyping in hematopoietic cell transplantation. Study observations and caveats: Without cell sorting, CD4 versus CD8 contributions remain unresolved. Recipient TCR diversity dropped after transplant; expanded clonotypes rose from day 30 to 180.

In regard to this clone: Its antigen is unknown.

Data came from immunoSEQ multiplex PCR; TCRdb stores just in-frame clones and leaves some out. The sample yields roughly 5,100 clones, approximately 96% seen once. The V and J ends lost 4 bases and 3 bases respectively, with 4 bases between them. The CDR3 consists of 11 residues. Germline CDR1 is SGHDN and CDR2 is FVKESK. The sample in question was PBMCs, obtained 100 days after allogeneic stem cell transplant. J is TRBJ2-7 and V is TRBV14; unclear D gene. The TCR comes from a male patient aged 35-50 years who had an allogeneic stem cell transplant from a related donor, so the T cells may come from the graft donor. Some clones in this sample may be carry-over from other donors' samples. The CDR3 sequence is CASSRHYEQYF. The CDR3 nucleotides read TGTGCCAGCAGCCGACACTACGAGCAGTACTTC.